Reported below is one T cell receptor (beta chain). The target antigen is unknown. The data originate from a study of cytomegalovirus exposure and HLA in healthy donors. PCR primers comprised 60 Vbeta and 13 Jbeta primers. The repertoire was sequenced with immunoSEQ multiplex PCR; TCRdb's copy has only in-frame clones and lacks some. The sample holds about 130,000 clones, 74% seen once. Overall study results and limits: Most sequenced TCRs were rare (though some public TCRs occurred in many donors). Sequencing depth roughly uniform across donors was assumed in presence/absence analyses. The study labeled 170 or so TCR beta chains cytomegalovirus-associated.

The TCR sequence derives from a woman between 45 and 60 years old in good health and CMV-seropositive. The source material was PBMCs.

As DNA, the CDR3 is TGTGCCAGCAGTGAAGTTAGCCGTGGGCAGTACTTC. Residues: CASSEVSRGQYF. This chain uses TRBV6-1 with TRBJ2-7; D gene unclear. V lost 1 base and J 9 bases, leaving 10 bases between the germline ends. The CDR3 consists of 12 residues. Looked up from germline, CDR1 is MNHNS and CDR2 is SASEGT.